The 15 T cell receptor beta chains listed next were all sequenced from one sample in a study of blood T cell repertoires in COVID-19. Sequencing used immunoSEQ multiplex PCR; TCRdb keeps in-frame clones, though not all of them. The sample consists of around 200,000 clones, 87% of them appearing once. Sequencing input: peripheral blood. The receptors here all came from a woman aged 18-30 years who had recovered from COVID-19.

In this sample, this clone turned up once. This chain uses TRBV6-6 with TRBJ2-5; 7 bases align to TRBD2. The V gene end was trimmed by 0 bases and the J gene end by 1 base; junction bases not matched to a gene: 5. CDR3 length: 16 residues. Per germline, CDR1 MNHNY and CDR2 SVGAGI (reference sequence). CDR3 nucleotide sequence: TGTGCCAGCAGTTACTCCCTAGCGGCAGGCCAAGAGACCCAGTACTTC. It is translated as CASSYSLAAGQETQYF.

This chain joins TRBV6-2 or TRBV6-3 and TRBJ2-1; no firm D call. The CDR3 spans 13 residues. From germline, CDR1 is MNHEY and CDR2 SVGEGT. Trimming cost V 3 bases and J 7 bases, with 10 bases left between them. CDR3: CASSYPPPNEQFF. CDR3 coding DNA: TGTGCCAGCAGTTATCCCCCCCCGAATGAGCAGTTCTTC.

This chain connects TRBV7-8 to TRBJ1-6; D gene ambiguous. The CDR3 sequence is 14 residues long. CDR1 and CDR2 (germline): SGHVS, FQNEAQ. Trimming removed 3 bases from V and 4 bases from J, with 7 bases in between. In DNA, the CDR3 is TGTGCCAGCAGCTTGCAGCGGTATAATTCACCCCTCCACTTT. This sequence encodes CASSLQRYNSPLHF.

The CDR3 nucleotides are TGTGCCAGCAGCGTACCGGGACTAGCGGGAGCGGTCACCGGGGAGCTGTTTTTT. This gives the protein CASSVPGLAGAVTGELFF. This chain uses TRBV7-9 with TRBJ2-2; TRBD2 agrees at 14 bases. The germline gives CDR1 SEHNR, CDR2 FQNEAQ (reference sequence). There are 18 residues in the CDR3. The V and J ends lost 5 bases and 4 bases, in that order; junction bases with no gene match: 9.

This chain joins TRBV5-1 and TRBJ1-1; no reliable D call. Trimming took 0 bases from V and 4 from J, leaving 10 bases between them. The CDR3 consists of 14 residues. Germline assignment: CDR1 SGHRS and CDR2 YFSETQ. The CDR3 spells CASSLGAAGTEAFF. The CDR3, as DNA: TGCGCCAGCAGCTTGGGGGCGGCGGGCACTGAAGCTTTCTTT.

V is TRBV6-6 and J is TRBJ1-1; D unresolved. Germline CDR1 reads MNHNY; CDR2 reads SVGAGI (reference sequence). V was pared by 2 bases and J by 0 bases, with 7 bases between. The CDR3 contains 14 residues. CDR3 protein: CASSYQFMNTEAFF. The CDR3 coding sequence is TGTGCCAGCAGTTACCAGTTCATGAACACTGAAGCTTTCTTT.

J is TRBJ2-7 and V is TRBV2; no clear D. This CDR3 comprises 12 residues. Germline assignment: CDR1 SNHLY and CDR2 FYNNEI. The V gene lost 7 bases and the J gene lost 3 bases, with 10 bases spanning the gap. The CDR3 DNA reads as TGTGCCAGCACGTTGGCCTTCTACGAGCAGTACGTC. The encoded protein is CASTLAFYEQYV.

A few counts support this clone. The genes are TRBV19 and TRBJ1-1; D gene uncertain. V gave up 6 bases and J gave up 10 bases, with 21 bases separating them. The CDR3 is 14 amino acids. The V gene's germline CDR1 is LNHDA and CDR2 SQIVND (reference sequence). CDR3 protein: CASRVGPGMFGAFF. The CDR3 DNA follows: TGTGCCAGTAGAGTTGGGCCCGGGATGTTCGGAGCTTTCTTT. The entire variable domain, with the rest obtained from reference TRBV19 and TRBJ1-1, is as follows: DGGITQSPKYLFRKEGQNVTLSCEQNLNHDAMYWYRQDPGQGLRLIYYSQIVNDFQKGDIAEGYSVSREKKESFPLTVTSAQKNPTAFYLCASRVGPGMFGAFFGQGTRLTVV.

The rearrangement joins TRBV7-9 to TRBJ2-7; 9 nucleotides agree with TRBD1. CDR1 and CDR2 from the germline V gene are SEHNR and FQNEAQ (reference sequence). Unmatched junction bases numbered 4, after V lost 2 bases and J lost 5 bases. The CDR3 is 14 residues long. Here the CDR3 reads CASSLNRGQDEQYF. The CDR3 bases are TGTGCCAGCAGCTTAAACAGGGGGCAGGACGAGCAGTACTTC.

The chain uses TRBV4-3 and TRBJ1-4; TRBD1 is a possible D gene (5 bases). This CDR3 spans 16 amino acids. Trimming removed 0 bases from V and 7 bases from J, with 15 bases in between. CDR1 and CDR2 from the germline V gene are LGHNA and YSLEER. CDR3 DNA sequence: TGCGCCAGCAGCCAAGAGGGGGGGGTGAGGGGTGAAAAACTGTTTTTT. This codes for CASSQEGGVRGEKLFF.

The V call is TRBV25-1, the J call TRBJ2-3, with 9 positions matching TRBD1. The CDR3 runs to 14 residues. Germline V gene sequence: CDR1 MGHDK, CDR2 SYGVNS. V trimming: 5 bases; J trimming: 5 bases; junction bases outside the gene matches: 5. CDR3 coding DNA: TGTGCCAGCAGTCACAGGGGGCGTAAAGATACGCAGTATTTT. Amino acid sequence: CASSHRGRKDTQYF.

The chain combines TRBV7-6 with TRBJ2-3; 8 bases align to TRBD1. Germline V gene data show CDR1 as SGHVS and CDR2 as FNYEAQ. Trimming removed 5 bases from V and 1 base from J; junction bases left unmatched: 8. The CDR3 is 16 amino acids. Written as DNA, the CDR3 is TGTGCCAGCAGCAAGGACAGGGCGCGAGGCACAGATACGCAGTATTTT. As protein: CASSKDRARGTDTQYF. The variable domain in full, completed from reference TRBV7-6 and TRBJ2-3, reads GAGVSQSPRYKVTKRGQDVALRCDPISGHVSLYWYRQALGQGPEFLTYFNYEAQQDKSGLPNDRFSAERPEGSISTLTIQRTEQRDSAMYRCASSKDRARGTDTQYFGPGTRLTVL.

This chain joins TRBV4-1 and TRBJ2-5, with unresolved D. V gave up 0 bases and J gave up 8 bases, with 4 bases separating them. This CDR3 region has 11 residues. The germline CDR1 and CDR2 sequences are MGHRA and YSYEKL. CDR3 DNA: TGCGCCAGCAGCCAAGATCATACCCAGTACTTC. Its translation: CASSQDHTQYF.

The gene calls are TRBV6-5 and TRBJ1-5, with D possibly TRBD1 on 6 matching bases. The CDR3 length is 14 residues. V dropped 6 bases and J dropped 2 bases, with 11 bases sitting between them. Germline CDR1 is MNHEY and CDR2 is SVGAGI. This CDR3 is CASSRRTGNQPQHF. In DNA form, the CDR3 reads TGTGCCAGCAGCAGGAGGACAGGCAATCAGCCCCAGCATTTT.

The V call is TRBV7-2, the J call TRBJ1-5; D remains ambiguous. The germline V gene encodes CDR1 SGHTA and CDR2 FQGNSA. The CDR3 spans 15 residues. The V and J ends lost 1 base and 0 bases respectively, with 7 bases between them. The CDR3: CASSLGHYSNQPQHF. In nucleotides, the CDR3 is TGTGCCAGCAGCTTAGGACATTATAGCAATCAGCCCCAGCATTTT.